Below are 22 T cell receptor beta chains sequenced from a single sample in a study of cytomegalovirus exposure and HLA in healthy donors. The PCR ran on 60 Vbeta and 13 Jbeta primers. Generated by immunoSEQ multiplex PCR, the TCRdb table keeps only in-frame clones and is missing some. The sample yields some 130,000 clones, 70% to 85% seen once. Sequencing was performed on PBMCs. Receptors were obtained from a male donor in good health and CMV-seropositive.

The CDR3 is CASSLVRGLNEQFF. The CDR3 DNA is TGCGCCAGCAGCTTGGTAAGGGGGCTCAATGAGCAGTTCTTC. The chain combines TRBV5-1 with TRBJ2-1; 7 nucleotides agree with TRBD1. Trimming took 0 bases from V and 6 from J; bases not matched to a gene: 3. The CDR3 is made up of 14 amino acids. From germline, CDR1 is SGHRS and CDR2 YFSETQ.

The chain recombines TRBV6-5 with TRBJ1-2; D gene uncertain. CDR1 is MNHEY and CDR2 is SVGAGI in the germline V gene. The length of the CDR3 is 15 residues. V was cut by 0 bases and J by 3 bases, with 11 bases left in between. CDR3 in DNA: TGTGCCAGCAGTTACTCAACAGCGCGGGACTATGGCTACACCTTC. The encoded protein is CASSYSTARDYGYTF.

The V gene is TRBV5-1, the J gene TRBJ2-3; weak D call: TRBD2 (5 bases). The CDR3 is 14 residues long. In germline, CDR1 is SGHRS, CDR2 YFSETQ. V lost 0 bases and J 2 bases, leaving 7 bases between the germline ends. The CDR3 loop reads CASSLDGDTDTQYF. In nucleotides, the CDR3 is TGCGCCAGCAGCTTGGACGGGGACACAGATACGCAGTATTTT.

At least ten counts were recorded for this clone. CDR3 bases: TGTGCCAGCAGCTGGACAGTGTATAATTCACCCCTCCACTTT. Translating it yields CASSWTVYNSPLHF. The rearrangement links TRBV13 to TRBJ1-6; maybe TRBD1 (6 bases). V was trimmed by 4 bases and J by 4 bases, leaving 8 bases between them. CDR1 is PRHDT and CDR2 is FYEKMQ in the germline V gene (reference sequence). The CDR3 totals 14 residues.

The chain has TRBV5-4 and TRBJ1-2; D not resolved. The germline V and J ends were trimmed by 4 bases and 2 bases, with 15 bases remaining between them. The germline V gene encodes CDR1 SGHNT and CDR2 YYREEE (reference sequence). This CDR3 is built from 15 residues. The CDR3 spells CASSPRGAWNYGYTF. DNA for the CDR3: TGTGCCAGCAGCCCGCGGGGAGCATGGAACTATGGCTACACCTTC.

The chain joins TRBV5-6 to TRBJ1-3; the D is unclear. V was cut by 0 bases and J by 4 bases, with 8 bases left in between. The CDR3 spans 14 residues. The germline gives CDR1 SGHDT, CDR2 YYEEEE. The CDR3 here is CASSLEIRGNTIYF. CDR3 DNA: TGTGCCAGCAGCTTGGAGATCAGGGGAAACACCATATATTTT.

This clone has just a few counts. The gene calls are TRBV6-6 and TRBJ2-7, with D perhaps TRBD2 (6 bases). The CDR3 has 14 amino acids. Trimming took off 2 bases at V and 4 bases at J, with 12 bases between the two ends. CDR1 is MNHNY, CDR2 SVGAGI, per germline (reference sequence). The CDR3 loop reads CASSYGGKGYEQYF. CDR3 nucleotides: TGTGCCAGCAGTTACGGGGGGAAGGGGTACGAGCAGTACTTC.

This chain connects TRBV27 to TRBJ2-1; 10 bases line up with TRBD2. CDR3 length: 15 residues. Unmatched junction bases numbered 11, after V lost 5 bases and J lost 10 bases. Germline assignment: CDR1 MNHEY and CDR2 SMNVEV (reference sequence). CDR3 nucleotide sequence: TGTGCCAGCAGTGATGAGCGGGGGGGCCGTTGGGAGCAGTTCTTC. It specifies CASSDERGGRWEQFF.

The rearrangement joins TRBV29-1 to TRBJ2-3; 10 nucleotides match TRBD2. Germline V CDR1 and CDR2: SQVTM, ANQGSEA. Trimming at V came to 5 bases and at J to 5 bases, leaving 16 bases not matched to a gene. This CDR3 spans 17 amino acids. DNA for the CDR3: TGCAGCGTTCGCCCGTGGGCTAGCGGGAGTTCGGTAGATACGCAGTATTTT. Its protein is CSVRPWASGSSVDTQYF.

The chain couples TRBV7-2 to TRBJ1-2; 10 bases align to TRBD1. There are 14 residues in the CDR3. The J segment lost 8 bases and the V segment lost 5 bases, leaving 8 bases of the junction unmatched. CDR1 and CDR2 (germline): SGHTA, FQGNSA. The CDR3 DNA is TGTGCCAGCAGCCAGACAGGGGGCGCATACGGCTACACCTTC. This sequence encodes CASSQTGGAYGYTF.

The chain combines TRBV7-6 with TRBJ2-2, with D unresolved. The germline CDR1 and CDR2 sequences are SGHVS and FNYEAQ. V was clipped by 5 bases and J by 6 bases, with 7 bases between them. This CDR3 is built from 12 residues. The CDR3 spells CASSPGPGELFF. DNA of the CDR3: TGTGCCAGCAGCCCAGGTCCCGGGGAGCTGTTTTTT.

This chain joins TRBV5-6 and TRBJ2-3; D perhaps matches TRBD2 (7 bases). Looked up from germline, CDR1 is SGHDT and CDR2 is YYEEEE. The CDR3 is 17 residues long. V gave up 1 base and J gave up 6 bases, with 21 bases separating them. CDR3 sequence reads: CASSLMSSGGARDTQYF. For the CDR3, the DNA is TGTGCCAGCAGCTTGATGTCTAGTGGGGGGGCAAGGGATACGCAGTATTTT.

The chain uses TRBV5-4 and TRBJ2-3, with D maybe TRBD1 (5 bases). Germline V gene sequence: CDR1 SGHNT, CDR2 YYREEE (reference sequence). The CDR3 extends over 14 amino acids. Between the trimmed V and J ends, which lost 4 bases and 1 base, there was a span of 10 bases. DNA for the CDR3: TGTGCCAGCAGCCCTATAGGGGGCACAGATACGCAGTATTTT. It is translated as CASSPIGGTDTQYF.

V gene TRBV19 combines with J gene TRBJ1-1; the D gene is possibly TRBD1 (6 bases). Germline CDR1 LNHDA, CDR2 SQIVND (reference sequence). V dropped 5 bases and J dropped 1 base, with 17 bases sitting between them. This CDR3 comprises 16 residues. The CDR3 sequence is CASSVWDGQPNTEAFF. CDR3 coding DNA: TGTGCCAGTAGTGTCTGGGACGGACAGCCGAACACTGAAGCTTTCTTT.

The rearrangement links TRBV5-6 to TRBJ2-7; TRBD1 matches at 7 bases. Losses at the gene ends were 0 bases for V and 2 bases for J; bases not matched to a gene: 8. The CDR3 has 16 residues. Germline CDR1 is SGHDT and CDR2 is YYEEEE. In DNA, the CDR3 is TGTGCCAGCAGCTTGGGCGACAGGGACCCAACCTACGAGCAGTACTTC. This encodes CASSLGDRDPTYEQYF.

The J gene is TRBJ2-7, the V gene TRBV11-1; possibly TRBD2 for D (5 bases). Trimming cost V 3 bases and J 0 bases, with 6 bases left between them. The CDR3 is 13 residues long. Germline V gene lookup returns CDR1 SGHAT and CDR2 FQDESV (reference sequence). CDR3 loop: CASSFGDSYEQYF. CDR3 sequence (DNA): TGTGCCAGCAGCTTCGGGGACTCCTACGAGCAGTACTTC. The variable domain in full, with the rest retrieved from reference TRBV11-1 and TRBJ2-7, is EAEVAQSPRYKITEKSQAVAFWCDPISGHATLYWYRQILGQGPELLVQFQDESVVDDSQLPKDRFSAERLKGVDSTLKIQPAELGDSAMYLCASSFGDSYEQYFGPGTRLTVT.

This sequence joins TRBV27 and TRBJ1-1; 7 bases align to TRBD1. The germline gives CDR1 MNHEY, CDR2 SMNVEV (reference sequence). The CDR3 extends over 12 amino acids. Trimming cost V 2 bases and J 9 bases; bases outside gene matches: 3. CDR3 DNA sequence: TGTGCCAGCAGTTTAGGGGGACAGAAAGCTTTCTTT. This translates into CASSLGGQKAFF.

This rearrangement joins TRBV19 to TRBJ1-5, with D possibly being TRBD1 (5 bases). The CDR3 spans 13 residues. Trimming stripped 10 bases from V and 0 bases from J, with 10 bases between. The V gene's germline CDR1 is LNHDA and CDR2 SQIVND (reference sequence). The CDR3 DNA reads TGTGCCAATGCCAGGGATAGCAATCAGCCCCAGCATTTT. As protein: CANARDSNQPQHF.

V is TRBV6-1 and J is TRBJ1-6; 7 nucleotides align to TRBD1. CDR3 length: 13 residues. Germline loops: CDR1 MNHNS, CDR2 SASEGT. The V segment lost 4 bases and the J segment 9 bases; nucleotides outside the gene matches: 3. The CDR3 is CASSGQGTSPLHF. DNA of the CDR3: TGTGCCAGCAGTGGACAGGGTACTTCACCCCTCCACTTT.

This chain connects TRBV6-5 to TRBJ2-3; D remains ambiguous. The CDR3 covers 13 residues. The V end was cut by 6 bases, the J end by 11 bases, with 18 bases between. Germline CDR1 reads MNHEY; CDR2 reads SVGAGI. DNA of the CDR3: TGTGCCAGCAGGTCCTCTACTACCCTAGGGCAGTATTTT. This translates into CASRSSTTLGQYF.

This clone was detected only a few times. V usage is TRBV5-4 and J usage is TRBJ2-7; D unclear. Germline CDR1 reads SGHNT; CDR2 reads YYREEE (reference sequence). The CDR3 spans 12 residues. Deletions cut 4 bases from V and 0 bases from J, with 5 bases between. The CDR3 here is CASSLSSYEQYF. CDR3 DNA: TGTGCCAGCAGCCTAAGCTCCTACGAGCAGTACTTC.

This clone was seen more than once but under ten times. The chain uses TRBV7-2 and TRBJ1-6, with D unclear. Trimming took off 4 bases at V and 7 bases at J, with 8 bases between the two ends. There are 13 residues in the CDR3. Germline V gene sequence: CDR1 SGHTA, CDR2 FQGNSA. The CDR3 region is CASSSQKNSPLHF. DNA of the CDR3: TGTGCCAGCAGCTCACAAAAGAATTCACCCCTCCACTTT.